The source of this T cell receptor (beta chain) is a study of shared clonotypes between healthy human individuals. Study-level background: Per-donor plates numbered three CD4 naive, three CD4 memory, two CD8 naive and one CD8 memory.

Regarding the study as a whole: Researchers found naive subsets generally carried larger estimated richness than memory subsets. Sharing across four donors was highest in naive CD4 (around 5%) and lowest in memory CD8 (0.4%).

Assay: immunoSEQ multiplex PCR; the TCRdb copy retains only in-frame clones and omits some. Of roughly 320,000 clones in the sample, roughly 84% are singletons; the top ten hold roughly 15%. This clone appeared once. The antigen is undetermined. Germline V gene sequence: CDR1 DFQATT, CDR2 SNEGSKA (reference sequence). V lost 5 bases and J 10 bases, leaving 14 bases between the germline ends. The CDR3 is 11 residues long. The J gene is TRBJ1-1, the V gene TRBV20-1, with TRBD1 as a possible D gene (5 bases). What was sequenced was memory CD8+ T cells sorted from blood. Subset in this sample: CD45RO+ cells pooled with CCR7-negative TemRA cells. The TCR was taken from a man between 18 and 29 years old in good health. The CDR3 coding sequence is TGCAGTGCTGGGGAGGGGCCAGGAGCTTTCTTT. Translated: CSAGEGPGAFF.